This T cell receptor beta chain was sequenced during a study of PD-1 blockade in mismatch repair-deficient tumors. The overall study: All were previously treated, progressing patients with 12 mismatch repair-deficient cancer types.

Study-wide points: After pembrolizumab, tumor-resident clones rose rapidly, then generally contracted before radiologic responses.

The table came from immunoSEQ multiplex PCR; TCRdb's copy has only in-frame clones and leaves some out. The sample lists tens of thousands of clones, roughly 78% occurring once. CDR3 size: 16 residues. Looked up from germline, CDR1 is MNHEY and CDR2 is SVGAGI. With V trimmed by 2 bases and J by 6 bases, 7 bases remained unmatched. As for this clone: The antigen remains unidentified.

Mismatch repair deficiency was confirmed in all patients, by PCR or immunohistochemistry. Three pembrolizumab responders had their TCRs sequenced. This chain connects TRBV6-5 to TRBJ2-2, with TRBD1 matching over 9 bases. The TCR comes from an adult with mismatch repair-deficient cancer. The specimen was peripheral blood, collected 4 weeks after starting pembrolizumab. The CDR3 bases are TGTGCCAGCAGTTACGGGAACAGGGGGCTTCCCGGGGAGCTGTTTTTT. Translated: CASSYGNRGLPGELFF.